This TCR beta chain was sequenced during a study of blood T cell repertoires in COVID-19. Study-level background: Material from acute and convalescent COVID-19 was sourced from the United States, Italy and Spain.

Original methodology: The assay estimated nucleated cells by amplifying reference gene primers. TCRdb keeps only in-frame clones here, not all; method: immunoSEQ multiplex PCR. V and J calls and clone size are copied from that table; D and trimming were computed from the DNA. The sample lists about 310,000 clones; approximately 88% were seen once. Participant-reported clinical history was the basis for cohort assignment. The CDR3 runs 13 residues. The germline gives CDR1 MDHEN, CDR2 SYDVKM. The V end lost 4 bases, the J end lost 7 bases, and 11 bases lay between the germline ends. The chain joins TRBV28 to TRBJ1-3; D might be TRBD1 (5 bases). This receptor was identified in a woman under 30 who had recovered from COVID-19. Sequencing was carried out using PBMCs or T cells enriched from blood (not recorded which). The CDR3 is CASSWGGENTIYF. The CDR3 DNA sequence: TGTGCCAGCAGTTGGGGGGGGGAGAACACCATATATTTT.